The T cell receptor (beta chain) under discussion was sequenced for a study of tumor-infiltrating lymphocytes in localized non-small cell lung cancer. Study background: Patients included smokers and never-smokers with various histologies, some sampled after neoadjuvant chemotherapy. Points from the study as a whole: Technical variation could not be separated from intratumor heterogeneity here. Recurrence-free survival showed no association with tumor T-cell fraction. Compared with uninvolved lung, tumors showed higher T cell infiltration by TCRbeta sequencing.

As for this clone: Its antigen is as yet unknown.

Repertoires were generated with immunoSEQ multiplex PCR, while TCRdb's copy carries only in-frame clones and drops some. The sample carries over 14,000 clones, roughly four fifths recorded once. The receptor's source is a human donor with non-small cell lung cancer. Material for sequencing was lung tumor tissue.

The chain's CDR3 is CASSRGWDGYTF. CDR3 DNA: TGTGCCAGCAGCCGGGGTTGGGATGGCTACACCTTC. The chain combines TRBV2 with TRBJ1-2; the D is unclear. V lost 6 bases and J 6 bases, leaving 11 bases between the germline ends. Looked up from germline, CDR1 is SNHLY and CDR2 is FYNNEI. CDR3 length equals 12 residues.